A single sample gave rise to the 20 T cell receptor beta chains below, sequenced in a study of cytotoxic CD8 clonotypes in ibrutinib-treated CLL. The data were produced by immunoSEQ multiplex PCR, yet TCRdb's version contains in-frame clones alone and is incomplete. This sample has 30,000 to 40,000 clones, with roughly three quarters found just once. Here the sequenced sample was PBMCs, taken before ibrutinib treatment. The receptors derive from a human donor with chronic lymphocytic leukemia.

This clone has a single count. The gene calls are TRBV29-1 and TRBJ1-1; D is unresolved. This CDR3 comprises 12 residues. Germline loops: CDR1 SQVTM, CDR2 ANQGSEA. V lost 3 bases and J lost 1, with 6 bases in between. The CDR3: CSVDSGNTEAFF. In nucleotides, the CDR3 is TGCAGCGTTGACAGCGGGAACACTGAAGCTTTCTTT.

The chain employs TRBV7-9 and TRBJ1-1; D not resolved. Trimming removed 2 bases at V and 4 bases at J, with 11 bases between. The CDR3 runs 14 residues. The germline CDR1 and CDR2 sequences are SEHNR and FQNEAQ (reference sequence). CDR3 amino acids: CASSLILPGTEAFF. CDR3 DNA: TGTGCCAGCAGCTTAATCCTCCCGGGCACTGAAGCTTTCTTT.

The V gene is TRBV11-2, the J gene TRBJ2-7; D unclear. The CDR3 consists of 14 residues. Germline CDR1 SGHAT, CDR2 FQNNGV. Trimming left V 0 bases short and J 3 bases short, with 9 bases between. CDR3 DNA sequence: TGTGCCAGCAGCTTAGATACAGAGTACTACGAGCAGTACTTC. This translates into CASSLDTEYYEQYF.

This chain joins TRBV7-8 and TRBJ2-5; a possible D gene is TRBD2 (5 bases). From germline, CDR1 is SGHVS and CDR2 FQNEAQ. V was clipped by 0 bases and J by 2 bases, with 13 bases between them. This CDR3 has 16 residues. The chain's CDR3 is CASSLAFVAQQETQYF. CDR3 in DNA: TGTGCCAGCAGCTTAGCTTTCGTAGCGCAGCAAGAGACCCAGTACTTC.

The chain joins TRBV29-1 to TRBJ1-1; TRBD1 matches at 8 bases. Per germline, CDR1 SQVTM and CDR2 ANQGSEA. This CDR3 has 11 residues. The trim removed 5 bases at V and 8 bases at J, leaving 4 bases unmatched. The CDR3 protein is CSVWTGQEAFF. CDR3 sequence (DNA): TGCAGCGTTTGGACAGGGCAAGAAGCTTTCTTT.

The chain links TRBV5-4 to TRBJ2-7; D might be TRBD2 (5 bases). Trimming removed 0 bases from V and 2 bases from J, with 9 bases in between. The CDR3 is made up of 14 amino acids. CDR1 is SGHNT and CDR2 is YYREEE in the germline V gene (reference sequence). CDR3 in amino acids: CASSLDLAAYEQYF. The CDR3 region has the DNA TGTGCCAGCAGCTTGGACCTAGCCGCCTACGAGCAGTACTTC.

The chain employs TRBV6-1 and TRBJ1-5, with D unresolved. This CDR3 contains 13 residues. CDR1 MNHNS and CDR2 SASEGT come from the germline V gene. V was cut by 6 bases and J by 5 bases, with 11 bases left in between. The CDR3: CASRTAGYQPQHF. The CDR3 bases are TGTGCCAGCAGGACGGCCGGCTATCAGCCCCAGCATTTT.

The genes are TRBV29-1 and TRBJ2-1; 8 nucleotides align to TRBD1. The V and J ends lost 8 bases and 8 bases, in that order; junction bases with no gene match: 8. CDR1 and CDR2 from the germline V gene are SQVTM and ANQGSEA. The CDR3 runs to 12 residues. The CDR3 spells CSWAGGGHEQFF. CDR3 sequence (DNA): TGCAGCTGGGCAGGGGGCGGGCATGAGCAGTTCTTC.

The chain couples TRBV6-1 to TRBJ2-2; D not certain. Germline values: CDR1 MNHNS, CDR2 SASEGT. Between the trimmed V and J ends, which lost 6 bases and 8 bases, there was a span of 4 bases. This CDR3 has 10 residues. The CDR3, as DNA: TGTGCCAGCAGGTGGGGGGAGCTGTTTTTT. Translated, it gives CASRWGELFF.

This clone showed up just once. This sequence joins TRBV5-1 and TRBJ1-1, with D maybe TRBD1 (5 bases). The V and J ends lost 0 bases and 1 base respectively, with 13 bases between them. From germline, CDR1 is SGHRS and CDR2 YFSETQ. There are 16 residues in the CDR3. The CDR3 loop is CASSLESGLQNTEAFF. The DNA for the CDR3 is TGCGCCAGCAGCTTGGAGTCAGGGCTTCAGAACACTGAAGCTTTCTTT.

This clone was counted between two and nine times. The gene calls are TRBV19 and TRBJ2-7; D call uncertain. Trimming pared 3 bases from V and 3 bases from J, leaving 12 bases between. This CDR3 has 14 residues. CDR1 is LNHDA and CDR2 is SQIVND in the germline V gene (reference sequence). The CDR3 is CASSINPRNYEQYF. The CDR3 nucleotides are TGTGCCAGTAGTATCAACCCGAGGAACTACGAGCAGTACTTC.

V usage is TRBV4-2 and J usage is TRBJ1-1, with 9 bases that match TRBD1. CDR1 is LGHNA, CDR2 YNFKEQ, per germline. With 3 bases clipped from V and 3 bases from J, the junction kept 5 bases outside the gene matches. The CDR3 loop spans 15 amino acids. The CDR3 bases are TGTGCCAGCAGCCACTTGGACAGGGGATACACTGAAGCTTTCTTT. This encodes CASSHLDRGYTEAFF.

The chain links TRBV10-3 to TRBJ2-7, with 10 bases identical to TRBD1. The germline gives CDR1 ENHRY, CDR2 SYGVKD. The CDR3 length is 15 residues. The V segment lost 9 bases and the J segment 0 bases; nucleotides outside the gene matches: 8. The CDR3 is CAMWDGTGASYEQYF. CDR3 coding DNA: TGTGCCATGTGGGATGGGACAGGGGCCTCCTACGAGCAGTACTTC.

This clone has just a few counts. The V call is TRBV18, the J call TRBJ2-1; D might be TRBD2 (7 bases). The CDR3 is 16 residues long. Germline-derived CDR1 and CDR2 are KGHSH and LQKENI. Deletions cut 3 bases from V and 2 bases from J, with 14 bases between. CDR3 in DNA: TGTGCCAGCTCACCGCCGGGGGGCGAAACCTACAATGAGCAGTTCTTC. This translates into CASSPPGGETYNEQFF. Full variable domain (remainder filled in from reference TRBV18 and TRBJ2-1): NAGVMQNPRHLVRRRGQEARLRCSPMKGHSHVYWYRQLPEEGLKFMVYLQKENIIDESGMPKERFSAEFPKEGPSILRIQQVVRGDSAAYFCASSPPGGETYNEQFFGPGTRLTVL.

This clone was seen a single time. The rearrangement joins TRBV2 to TRBJ1-5; perhaps TRBD1 as D (5 bases). CDR3 length: 14 amino acids. Trimming stripped 0 bases from V and 5 bases from J, with 8 bases between. Germline CDR1 and CDR2: SNHLY and FYNNEI. The CDR3 coding sequence is TGTGCCAGCAGTGAAGCACAGGTGGATCAGCCCCAGCATTTT. This sequence encodes CASSEAQVDQPQHF.

CDR3 sequence: CASSSGQGFEKLFF. The CDR3 DNA sequence: TGTGCCAGCAGCTCGGGACAGGGGTTTGAAAAACTGTTTTTT. The chain carries TRBV7-9 and TRBJ1-4; TRBD1 agrees at 10 bases. Germline-derived CDR1 and CDR2 are SEHNR and FQNEAQ (reference sequence). The J segment lost 7 bases and the V segment lost 4 bases, leaving 3 bases of the junction unmatched. The CDR3 length is 14 residues.

A few counts support this clone. This chain connects TRBV27 to TRBJ2-2; the D gene is possibly TRBD1 (6 bases). V was shortened by 4 bases and J by 0 bases, with 6 bases between the two germline ends. Germline V CDR1 and CDR2: MNHEY, SMNVEV (reference sequence). The CDR3 runs to 14 residues. The chain's CDR3 is CASSWGPNTGELFF. CDR3 nucleotide sequence: TGTGCCAGCAGTTGGGGGCCGAACACCGGGGAGCTGTTTTTT.

The chain recombines TRBV11-2 with TRBJ2-2, with a tentative D call TRBD2 (5 bases). This CDR3 region has 16 residues. Trimming cost V 7 bases and J 1 base, with 16 bases left between them. Germline V lookup: CDR1 SGHAT, CDR2 FQNNGV. CDR3 region: CASNPPLAKNTGELFF. The CDR3 coding sequence is TGTGCCAGCAACCCTCCCCTAGCAAAGAACACCGGGGAGCTGTTTTTT.

As for this clone: One junction end disagrees with the germline gene, perhaps due to a read error. The V gene is TRBV6-5, the J gene TRBJ1-4; 9 nucleotides match TRBD1. This CDR3 is 13 amino acids long. Per germline, CDR1 MNHEY and CDR2 SVGAGI. CDR3 residues: CLQGAVNNEKLFF. Here the CDR3 DNA reads TGCCTACAGGGGGCGGTAAACAATGAAAAACTGTTTTTT.

The V gene is TRBV18, the J gene TRBJ2-7; 8 nucleotides line up with TRBD1. V was clipped by 3 bases and J by 4 bases; unmatched bases: 5. This CDR3 comprises 14 residues. CDR1 and CDR2 from the germline V gene are KGHSH and LQKENI. CDR3 loop: CASSPDRAPYEQYF. CDR3 sequence (DNA): TGTGCCAGCTCACCGGACAGGGCCCCGTACGAGCAGTACTTC.